This passage covers 23 T cell receptor beta chains from one sample sequenced in a study of shared clonotypes between healthy human individuals. Only in-frame clones appear in the TCRdb table, and some are missing; sequencing was by immunoSEQ multiplex PCR. The sample contains around 980,000 clones, 70% to 80% of which appear only once. Source material: memory CD4+ T cells from PBMCs. Subset described: CD45RA-negative fraction. The source of these receptors is a man younger than 35 in good health. Some clones in this sample may be carry-over from other donors' samples.

This sequence joins TRBV7-7 and TRBJ2-1; TRBD2 matches 8 bases. Losses at the gene ends were 5 bases for V and 7 bases for J; bases not matched to a gene: 10. From germline, CDR1 is SSHAT and CDR2 FNYEAQ (reference sequence). The CDR3 runs to 15 residues. CDR3 protein: CASSISGTPGNEQFF. CDR3 sequence (DNA): TGTGCCAGCAGCATTAGCGGGACCCCAGGGAATGAGCAGTTCTTC.

This rearrangement joins TRBV28 to TRBJ2-3; 10 bases are shared with TRBD1. J lost 5 bases, V lost 5 bases, and 7 bases had no gene match. The CDR3 runs to 15 residues. From germline, CDR1 is MDHEN and CDR2 SYDVKM. The CDR3 DNA is TGTGCCAGCAGTCAGACAGGGGGCAGAGGAGATACGCAGTATTTT. Its protein is CASSQTGGRGDTQYF. The full variable domain, its missing parts supplied by reference TRBV28 and TRBJ2-3, is DVKVTQSSRYLVKRTGEKVFLECVQDMDHENMFWYRQDPGLGLRLIYFSYDVKMKEKGDIPEGYSVSREKKERFSLILESASTNQTSMYLCASSQTGGRGDTQYFGPGTRLTVL.

The count of this clone is one. The chain carries TRBV7-9 and TRBJ1-1; D gene ambiguous. CDR1 is SEHNR, CDR2 FQNEAQ, per germline (reference sequence). The V and J ends lost 5 bases and 0 bases respectively, with 10 bases between them. The CDR3 runs to 14 residues. The CDR3 DNA reads as TGTGCCAGCAGCGCAAAAAGGGTGAACACTGAAGCTTTCTTT. This sequence encodes CASSAKRVNTEAFF.

The V call is TRBV9, the J call TRBJ1-1; 8 bases are shared with TRBD1. CDR1 is SGDLS and CDR2 is YYNGEE in the germline V gene. After removal of 3 bases from V and 1 base from J, the junction contained 8 bases not matched to a gene. The CDR3 is 16 residues long. In nucleotides, the CDR3 is TGTGCCAGCAGCGCCCACATAGGGACAGGGAACACTGAAGCTTTCTTT. Protein: CASSAHIGTGNTEAFF.

The genes are TRBV15 and TRBJ1-3; tentative D call: TRBD1 (5 bases). This CDR3 has 15 amino acids. Trimming removed 5 bases at V and 6 bases at J, with 17 bases between. Per germline, CDR1 LNHNV and CDR2 YYDKDF (reference sequence). The CDR3 spells CATSPRQGRANTIYF. CDR3 sequence (DNA): TGTGCCACCAGCCCTAGGCAGGGCAGGGCAAACACCATATATTTT.

The chain has TRBV6-5 and TRBJ2-1; possibly TRBD1 for D (5 bases). The germline V gene encodes CDR1 MNHEY and CDR2 SVGAGI. V lost 5 bases, J lost 7 bases, and 18 bases lay in between. CDR3 length equals 15 residues. The CDR3: CASSRLNVGANEQFF. The CDR3 region has the DNA TGTGCCAGCAGTCGCCTTAATGTAGGGGCGAATGAGCAGTTCTTC.

This clone was found once. The chain uses TRBV7-3 and TRBJ2-7, with 7 bases lining up with TRBD2. The CDR3 contains 14 residues. The J segment lost 2 bases and the V segment lost 3 bases, leaving 4 bases of the junction unmatched. Germline loops: CDR1 SGHTA, CDR2 FQGTGA. The CDR3 DNA reads TGTGCCAGCAGCTTGTCTAGCGGCCCCTACGAGCAGTACTTC. Its protein is CASSLSSGPYEQYF.

J is TRBJ1-1 and V is TRBV27; possibly TRBD1 for D (5 bases). The CDR3 totals 14 residues. The V end lost 2 bases, the J end lost 5 bases, and 12 bases lay between the germline ends. Germline V gene data show CDR1 as MNHEY and CDR2 as SMNVEV (reference sequence). The CDR3 spells CASSLETGGTEAFF. The CDR3 DNA follows: TGTGCCAGCAGTTTAGAAACAGGTGGGACTGAAGCTTTCTTT.

The V and J genes are TRBV6-6 and TRBJ2-1; 8 positions match TRBD2. CDR1 MNHNY and CDR2 SVGAGI come from the germline V gene (reference sequence). The CDR3 covers 15 residues. The J segment lost 9 bases and the V segment lost 6 bases, leaving 13 bases of the junction unmatched. The CDR3 is CASRYSGSSESEQFF. As DNA, the CDR3 is TGTGCCAGCAGGTACAGCGGGAGTTCGGAGAGTGAGCAGTTCTTC.

V and J are TRBV28 and TRBJ1-5; D possibly corresponds to TRBD1 (5 bases). Looked up from germline, CDR1 is MDHEN and CDR2 is SYDVKM. The V and J ends lost 3 bases and 2 bases respectively, with 14 bases between them. The CDR3 has 16 residues. CDR3 sequence: CASSFWAGTGNQPQHF. CDR3 in DNA: TGTGCCAGCAGTTTTTGGGCAGGGACCGGCAATCAGCCCCAGCATTTT.

This rearrangement joins TRBV11-2 to TRBJ1-3; 8 bases are shared with TRBD1. Germline values: CDR1 SGHAT, CDR2 FQNNGV. The junction had 11 bases not matched to a gene; V was cut back by 4 bases and J by 0 bases. The CDR3 covers 18 residues. CDR3 sequence reads: CASSSLPSTGDSGNTIYF. The CDR3 DNA sequence: TGTGCCAGCAGCTCGCTACCTTCGACAGGGGACTCTGGAAACACCATATATTTT.

Turning to this clone: This same CDR3 is encoded by further DNA sequences in the sample. The gene calls are TRBV9 and TRBJ1-1, with a tentative D call TRBD1 (6 bases). The V gene lost 0 bases and the J gene lost 3 bases, with 6 bases spanning the gap. This CDR3 is 13 amino acids long. The germline gives CDR1 SGDLS, CDR2 YYNGEE. The CDR3 coding sequence is TGTGCCAGCAGCGTAGACAGGGACACTGAAGCTTTCTTT. The encoded protein is CASSVDRDTEAFF.

The sample holds a few counts of this clone. This chain joins TRBV11-3 and TRBJ2-1; 9 bases fit TRBD1. This CDR3 has 15 amino acids. V trimming: 5 bases; J trimming: 6 bases; junction bases outside the gene matches: 8. Germline V lookup: CDR1 SGHNT, CDR2 YENEEA. This chain's CDR3 is CASSPRDRALNEQFF. Here the CDR3 DNA reads TGTGCCAGCAGCCCCCGGGACAGGGCCCTCAATGAGCAGTTCTTC.

The rearrangement joins TRBV4-1 to TRBJ2-7, with 9 bases fitting TRBD1. With V trimmed by 2 bases and J by 6 bases, 5 bases remained unmatched. The CDR3 loop spans 14 amino acids. CDR1 MGHRA and CDR2 YSYEKL come from the germline V gene. Here the CDR3 reads CASSQTGQGREQYF. CDR3 coding DNA: TGCGCCAGCAGCCAAACCGGACAGGGGCGCGAGCAGTACTTC.

This clone is a singleton in its sample. The V and J genes are TRBV27 and TRBJ2-7, with 7 bases identical to TRBD2. This CDR3 is built from 15 residues. Germline V gene sequence: CDR1 MNHEY, CDR2 SMNVEV (reference sequence). The J segment lost 3 bases and the V segment lost 5 bases, leaving 10 bases of the junction unmatched. This CDR3 reads CASSLTSDPIYEQYF. CDR3 DNA: TGTGCCAGCAGTCTCACTAGCGACCCAATCTACGAGCAGTACTTC.

This clone has a single count. The rearrangement uses TRBV28 and TRBJ1-2, with 7 bases fitting TRBD1. Germline values: CDR1 MDHEN, CDR2 SYDVKM. CDR3 size: 12 residues. The V segment lost 6 bases and the J segment 6 bases; nucleotides outside the gene matches: 4. The CDR3 bases are TGTGCCAGCAGAGACAGGGTAAATGGCTACACCTTC. Its protein is CASRDRVNGYTF.

This chain joins TRBV5-1 and TRBJ1-2; TRBD1 matches at 10 bases. V shed 3 bases, J shed 8 bases, and the junction held 4 bases outside the gene matches. The CDR3 spans 13 residues. Germline CDR1 and CDR2: SGHRS and YFSETQ. The CDR3 bases are TGCGCCAGCAGCTCGGGACAGGGGAACGGCTACACCTTC. Translation: CASSSGQGNGYTF.

The J gene is TRBJ2-7, the V gene TRBV6-5, with 10 bases matching TRBD2. The CDR3 runs 15 residues. The germline V gene encodes CDR1 MNHEY and CDR2 SVGAGI. V lost 9 bases and J lost 2; bases outside the gene matches: 10. The DNA for the CDR3 is TGTGCCAGTGCCCCGGGACTAGCGAACCCCTACGAGCAGTACTTC. Amino acid sequence: CASAPGLANPYEQYF.

This clone occurred a few times. The chain couples TRBV9 to TRBJ2-3, with D perhaps matching TRBD1 (5 bases). In germline, CDR1 is SGDLS, CDR2 YYNGEE. V lost 4 bases, J lost 6 bases, and 15 bases lay in between. The CDR3 is 14 residues long. CDR3 protein: CASSPQGSSDTQYF. As DNA, the CDR3 is TGTGCCAGCAGCCCCCAGGGATCATCGGATACGCAGTATTTT.

The chain employs TRBV6-1 and TRBJ1-2; 7 bases align to TRBD1. The ends lost 4 bases at V and 7 bases at J; junction bases unmatched: 6. The CDR3 runs 13 residues. The germline V gene has CDR1 MNHNS and CDR2 SASEGT. The CDR3 region has the DNA TGTGCCAGCAGTGGATACAGGGGAGGTGGCTACACCTTC. This translates into CASSGYRGGGYTF.

This chain uses TRBV28 with TRBJ2-3; TRBD1 might be the D (6 bases). Germline V gene data show CDR1 as MDHEN and CDR2 as SYDVKM. V was cut by 8 bases and J by 2 bases, with 11 bases left in between. The CDR3 spans 13 residues. The CDR3 bases are TGTGCCAGCTTAAGGACAGTCACAGATACGCAGTATTTT. Protein sequence: CASLRTVTDTQYF.

About this clone: One base away lies a much larger clone, so this may be a sequencing read error. The sample has other DNA sequences that encode this CDR3 too. The CDR3 nucleotides are TGCAGCGTTCCAACCAGCGCGGGAGGCAGGGATGAGCAGTTCTTC. Protein: CSVPTSAGGRDEQFF. The chain uses TRBV29-1 and TRBJ2-1; 8 nucleotides align to TRBD2. The germline V gene encodes CDR1 SQVTM and CDR2 ANQGSEA. The CDR3 is made up of 15 amino acids. The V and J ends lost 5 bases and 8 bases, in that order; junction bases with no gene match: 14.

The chain recombines TRBV7-3 with TRBJ2-2, with 9 bases that match TRBD2. V was clipped by 5 bases and J by 6 bases; unmatched bases: 13. Per the germline V gene, CDR1 is SGHTA and CDR2 is FQGTGA. The CDR3 length is 17 residues. The CDR3 nucleotides read TGTGCCAGCAGCCGTATAGCGGGAGTACTGGGGTCCGGGGAGCTGTTTTTT. Translating gives CASSRIAGVLGSGELFF. The entire variable domain, with the rest obtained from reference TRBV7-3 and TRBJ2-2, is as follows: GAGVSQTPSNKVTEKGKYVELRCDPISGHTALYWYRQSLGQGPEFLIYFQGTGAADDSGLPNDRFFAVRPEGSVSTLKIQRTERGDSAVYLCASSRIAGVLGSGELFFGEGSRLTVL.